A single sample gave rise to the 32 T cell receptor beta chains below, sequenced in a study of T-cell reconstitution after alpha-beta-depleted transplantation in children. It was with unique molecular identifiers that the TCRbeta library was prepared. TCRdb reanalysed the PCR reads using MiXCR and keeps one entry per CDR3 protein. The sample comprises hundreds of thousands of distinct CDR3 sequences, under 15% of which are singletons, and 2.2% rests with the top ten. The sample was PBMCs, mostly from graft donor cells, taken 360 days after TCRalphabeta/CD19-depleted stem cell transplant. These receptors were obtained from a male patient younger than 18 who had a stem cell transplant for acute myeloid leukemia, so the T cells may come from the graft donor.

This clonotype was counted many times. The chain is built from TRBV29-1 and TRBJ2-3; TRBD2 matches at 7 bases. The CDR3 is 10 residues long. The J segment lost 6 bases and the V segment lost 8 bases, leaving 2 bases of the junction unmatched. Germline V gene sequence: CDR1 SQVTM, CDR2 ANQGSEA. The CDR3 DNA reads TGCAGCTGGGGGGGGGATACGCAGTATTTT. Translation gives CSWGGDTQYF.

This chain connects TRBV6-1 to TRBJ2-5; a possible D gene is TRBD2 (6 bases). V lost 6 bases and J lost 2, with 19 bases in between. Germline-derived CDR1 and CDR2 are MNHNS and SASEGT. The CDR3 is made up of 16 amino acids. Written as DNA, the CDR3 is TGTGCCAGCAGCCCCGCTGTCTGGAGGGCTCAAGAGACCCAGTACTTC. This codes for CASSPAVWRAQETQYF.

The V call is TRBV29-1, the J call TRBJ2-1; no reliable D call. Trimming stripped 2 bases from V and 0 bases from J, with 14 bases between. Looked up from germline, CDR1 is SQVTM and CDR2 is ANQGSEA. This CDR3 contains 16 residues. The CDR3 coding sequence is TGCAGCGTTGAACATCGCGAGGCGAGCTCCTACAATGAGCAGTTCTTC. It translates to CSVEHREASSYNEQFF.

V and J are TRBV5-1 and TRBJ2-1; 7 nucleotides line up with TRBD2. Germline lookup yields CDR1 SGHRS and CDR2 YFSETQ. The junction had 10 bases not matched to a gene; V was cut back by 0 bases and J by 4 bases. CDR3 length: 17 residues. CDR3 region: CASSLAVSGTTYNEQFF. CDR3 coding DNA: TGCGCCAGCAGCTTGGCCGTCTCCGGGACTACTTACAATGAGCAGTTCTTC.

The genes are TRBV29-1 and TRBJ2-5; D gene uncertain. Looked up from germline, CDR1 is SQVTM and CDR2 is ANQGSEA. The CDR3 spans 13 residues. V was trimmed by 4 bases and J by 1 base, leaving 10 bases between them. The CDR3 region has the DNA TGCAGCGTTGGTAACAGCCTCCAAGAGACCCAGTACTTC. Residues: CSVGNSLQETQYF.

This sequence joins TRBV5-6 and TRBJ2-1; TRBD2 matches at 7 bases. Trimming removed 1 base from V and 0 bases from J; junction bases left unmatched: 4. The CDR3 is 16 residues long. Germline V gives CDR1 SGHDT, CDR2 YYEEEE. CDR3 DNA: TGTGCCAGCAGCTTGCGTACTAGCGTCTCCTACAATGAGCAGTTCTTC. Its protein is CASSLRTSVSYNEQFF.

This clonotype was counted at least ten times. The V call is TRBV11-3, the J call TRBJ2-2, with 10 bases that match TRBD2. Germline CDR1 SGHNT, CDR2 YENEEA. CDR3 size: 15 residues. Germline trimming cut 3 bases from V and 5 bases from J; bases unmatched to any gene: 3. The CDR3 protein is CASSFASGRTGELFF. In DNA form, the CDR3 reads TGTGCCAGCAGCTTCGCTAGCGGGAGAACCGGGGAGCTGTTTTTT.

This sequence joins TRBV28 and TRBJ2-2, with D possibly being TRBD1 or TRBD2 (5 bases each). Trimming pared 4 bases from V and 6 bases from J, leaving 15 bases between. Germline CDR1 and CDR2: MDHEN and SYDVKM. CDR3 size: 15 residues. CDR3 sequence: CASSSAGRIAGELFF. CDR3 bases: TGTGCCAGCAGTTCCGCAGGGAGAATTGCCGGGGAGCTGTTTTTT. The complete variable domain, with remaining parts taken from reference TRBV28 and TRBJ2-2, reads DVKVTQSSRYLVKRTGEKVFLECVQDMDHENMFWYRQDPGLGLRLIYFSYDVKMKEKGDIPEGYSVSREKKERFSLILESASTNQTSMYLCASSSAGRIAGELFFGEGSRLTVL.

There are a few counts of this clonotype. A read error may be the cause here, since a much bigger clone is one base away. The chain has TRBV10-3 and TRBJ1-1; no clear D gene. CDR1 is ENHRY, CDR2 SYGVKD, per germline. This CDR3 region has 11 residues. Trimming removed 5 bases at V and 1 base at J, with 2 bases between. The CDR3 loop is CAISWNTEAFF. The CDR3 nucleotides are TGTGCCATCAGTTGGAACACTGAAGCTTTCTTT.

This clonotype occurred once. This rearrangement joins TRBV6-2 or TRBV6-3 to TRBJ2-5; D may match TRBD1 or TRBD2 (5 bases each). The V end lost 5 bases, the J end lost 5 bases, and 9 bases lay between the germline ends. The CDR3 has 12 amino acids. CDR1 and CDR2 (germline): MNHEY, SVGEGT. Here the CDR3 DNA reads TGTGCCAGCAGTAGGGACCCGGAGACCCAGTACTTC. Translated: CASSRDPETQYF.

This clonotype was detected only a few times. The chain carries TRBV15 and TRBJ2-7; D possibly corresponds to TRBD2 (7 bases). Germline-derived CDR1 and CDR2 are LNHNV and YYDKDF (reference sequence). There are 16 residues in the CDR3. Trimming pared 0 bases from V and 2 bases from J, leaving 14 bases between. The CDR3 loop is CATSRDRGGGPYEQYF. The CDR3 DNA is TGTGCCACCAGCAGAGATCGGGGAGGGGGGCCCTACGAGCAGTACTTC.

V usage is TRBV20-1 and J usage is TRBJ2-2; tentatively, D is TRBD1 (5 bases). This CDR3 comprises 13 residues. V was clipped by 3 bases and J by 5 bases, with 10 bases between them. The germline V gene encodes CDR1 DFQATT and CDR2 SNEGSKA (reference sequence). The CDR3 sequence is CSASQGWTGELFF. The CDR3 DNA is TGCAGTGCTAGTCAGGGCTGGACCGGGGAGCTGTTTTTT.

This clonotype was recorded a few times. The chain combines TRBV20-1 with TRBJ1-1; 8 nucleotides agree with TRBD1. The germline V gene has CDR1 DFQATT and CDR2 SNEGSKA (reference sequence). This CDR3 region has 15 residues. Trimming cost V 5 bases and J 6 bases; bases outside gene matches: 14. Here the CDR3 reads CSALWTGFHRAEAFF. For the CDR3, the DNA is TGCAGTGCTCTATGGACAGGGTTTCACCGGGCTGAAGCTTTCTTT.

This clonotype appeared a few times. The J gene is TRBJ1-2, the V gene TRBV6-1; TRBD1 is a possible D gene (6 bases). Germline V CDR1 and CDR2: MNHNS, SASEGT. The V gene lost 6 bases and the J gene lost 4 bases, with 18 bases spanning the gap. The CDR3 sequence is 15 residues long. This chain's CDR3 is CASRSQGARGYGYTF. The CDR3 DNA reads TGTGCCAGCAGGTCACAGGGAGCTCGGGGCTATGGCTACACCTTC.

This clonotype turned up a few times. This sequence joins TRBV20-1 and TRBJ2-3, with 8 nucleotides matching TRBD2. This CDR3 is 16 amino acids long. CDR1 is DFQATT and CDR2 is SNEGSKA in the germline V gene (reference sequence). V lost 7 bases to trimming and J lost 3 bases; unmatched junction nucleotides: 15. The CDR3 protein is CSGGGPAGDGTDTQYF. For the CDR3, the DNA is TGCAGTGGAGGGGGACCAGCGGGAGACGGGACAGATACGCAGTATTTT.

This clonotype was recorded at least ten times. V and J are TRBV4-2 and TRBJ2-7; D may correspond to TRBD1 or TRBD2 (7 bases each). Germline V gene lookup returns CDR1 LGHNA and CDR2 YNFKEQ. The V end was cut by 6 bases, the J end by 3 bases, with 21 bases between. The CDR3 consists of 16 residues. CDR3 in amino acids: CASRSRTGAGVYEQYF. Written as DNA, the CDR3 is TGTGCCAGCAGGTCGCGTACAGGGGCGGGGGTCTACGAGCAGTACTTC.

This clonotype was observed a handful of times. The chain recombines TRBV5-1 with TRBJ2-3; 8 bases are a match to TRBD2. CDR3 size: 16 residues. Germline loops: CDR1 SGHRS, CDR2 YFSETQ. V trimming: 5 bases; J trimming: 3 bases; junction bases outside the gene matches: 11. The CDR3 spells CASRNRAGAGTDTQYF. The DNA of the CDR3 is TGCGCCAGCAGGAATCGAGCGGGAGCGGGAACAGATACGCAGTATTTT.

A few counts support this clonotype. The V gene is TRBV11-2, the J gene TRBJ2-7; the D gene is possibly TRBD2 (5 bases). Trimming removed 1 base from V and 5 bases from J, with 12 bases in between. CDR3 size: 14 residues. Germline lookup yields CDR1 SGHAT and CDR2 FQNNGV. This CDR3 reads CASSLVFLAHEQYF. The CDR3 DNA is TGTGCCAGCAGCTTAGTGTTCCTAGCACACGAGCAGTACTTC.

This clonotype was counted at least ten times. The chain couples TRBV29-1 to TRBJ2-2, with D tentatively TRBD2 (5 bases). The V gene lost 4 bases and the J gene lost 6 bases, with 15 bases spanning the gap. Germline V gene lookup returns CDR1 SQVTM and CDR2 ANQGSEA. The CDR3 is 14 residues long. This CDR3 reads CSVGKVRGSGELFF. The CDR3 bases are TGCAGCGTTGGGAAGGTCCGAGGGTCCGGGGAGCTGTTTTTT.

This clonotype was counted many times. V is TRBV28 and J is TRBJ2-7; D possibly corresponds to TRBD1 (6 bases). The CDR3 loop spans 15 amino acids. Trimming pared 4 bases from V and 0 bases from J, leaving 13 bases between. The V gene's germline CDR1 is MDHEN and CDR2 SYDVKM. DNA of the CDR3: TGTGCCAGCAGTTCCACAAGACAGGACTCCTACGAGCAGTACGTC. Amino acid sequence: CASSSTRQDSYEQYV.

This clonotype was counted between two and nine times. The chain links TRBV7-9 to TRBJ2-7; a weak D match, TRBD1 (6 bases). V shed 1 base and J shed 2 bases, with 9 bases lying between them. The germline gives CDR1 SEHNR, CDR2 FQNEAQ (reference sequence). This CDR3 has 14 amino acids. The CDR3 region has the DNA TGTGCCAGCAGCTTAGGGGGACACCCCTACGAGCAGTACTTC. Translation gives CASSLGGHPYEQYF.

This chain joins TRBV7-2 and TRBJ2-1; no firm D call. Germline assignment: CDR1 SGHTA and CDR2 FQGNSA. The CDR3 is 15 residues long. V gave up 2 bases and J gave up 2 bases, with 10 bases separating them. The CDR3 sequence is CASSLTLNPYNEQFF. CDR3 DNA sequence: TGTGCCAGCAGCTTAACACTTAACCCCTACAATGAGCAGTTCTTC. Using reference TRBV7-2 and TRBJ2-1 for the parts outside the CDR3, the full variable domain is GAGVSQSPSNKVTEKGKDVELRCDPISGHTALYWYRQSLGQGLEFLIYFQGNSAPDKSGLPSDRFSAERTGGSVSTLTIQRTQQEDSAVYLCASSLTLNPYNEQFFGPGTRLTVL.

The V and J genes are TRBV12-3 or TRBV12-4 and TRBJ1-4; TRBD1 matches at 8 bases. The CDR3 is made up of 14 amino acids. V lost 4 bases, J lost 13 bases, and 11 bases stayed unmatched. The CDR3 DNA is TGTGCCAGCAGTTGGACAGGGACAGAGGGGGTACTGTTTTTT. Translated: CASSWTGTEGVLFF.

This clonotype was observed a handful of times. The chain couples TRBV5-1 to TRBJ2-1, with D perhaps matching TRBD2 (6 bases). The length of the CDR3 is 15 residues. The V end lost 0 bases, the J end lost 7 bases, and 14 bases lay between the germline ends. The germline CDR1 and CDR2 sequences are SGHRS and YFSETQ. CDR3 sequence: CASSLDGGKPNEQFF. CDR3 nucleotides: TGCGCCAGCAGCTTGGATGGCGGGAAACCGAATGAGCAGTTCTTC.

This clonotype was counted a few times. The J gene is TRBJ2-1, the V gene TRBV20-1; the D gene is possibly TRBD2 (6 bases). From germline, CDR1 is DFQATT and CDR2 SNEGSKA (reference sequence). There are 16 residues in the CDR3. V was shortened by 3 bases and J by 2 bases, with 17 bases between the two germline ends. The CDR3 nucleotides are TGCAGTGCTAGTGCCACTCCGGGACTCCCCTACAATGAGCAGTTCTTC. Translating it yields CSASATPGLPYNEQFF.

This clonotype was counted many times. The rearrangement joins TRBV28 to TRBJ2-2, with 9 bases identical to TRBD2. The germline CDR1 and CDR2 sequences are MDHEN and SYDVKM. The CDR3 sequence is 15 residues long. The J segment lost 5 bases and the V segment lost 4 bases, leaving 5 bases of the junction unmatched. CDR3 coding DNA: TGTGCCAGCAGTTGGACTAGCGTCAAAACCGGGGAGCTGTTTTTT. Its protein product is CASSWTSVKTGELFF.

This sequence joins TRBV29-1 and TRBJ2-5, with 11 bases matching TRBD2. With 3 bases clipped from V and 5 bases from J, the junction kept 11 bases outside the gene matches. CDR1 SQVTM and CDR2 ANQGSEA come from the germline V gene. The CDR3 runs 16 residues. This CDR3 reads CSVEMLAGGPWETQYF. The CDR3 DNA is TGCAGCGTTGAGATGTTAGCGGGAGGGCCCTGGGAGACCCAGTACTTC.

The rearrangement uses TRBV20-1 and TRBJ2-1; TRBD2 aligns across 8 bases. Germline trimming cut 6 bases from V and 4 bases from J; bases unmatched to any gene: 14. This CDR3 has 16 residues. CDR1 DFQATT and CDR2 SNEGSKA come from the germline V gene (reference sequence). The CDR3 is CSAPRSAGVGYNEQFF. The CDR3 nucleotides are TGCAGTGCCCCGAGGTCAGCGGGAGTCGGATACAATGAGCAGTTCTTC.

The rearrangement uses TRBV9 and TRBJ2-1, with 8 bases matching TRBD2. Trimming removed 2 bases from V and 2 bases from J; junction bases left unmatched: 9. Looked up from germline, CDR1 is SGDLS and CDR2 is YYNGEE. The CDR3 extends over 17 amino acids. In DNA form, the CDR3 reads TGTGCCAGCAGCGTTCTTTTAAGCGGGAGTGCCTACAATGAGCAGTTCTTC. Residues: CASSVLLSGSAYNEQFF.

Only a few counts were recorded for this clonotype. The J gene is TRBJ2-7, the V gene TRBV7-6; 8 bases fit TRBD2. This CDR3 has 14 residues. CDR1 is SGHVS and CDR2 is FNYEAQ in the germline V gene. V was pared by 7 bases and J by 2 bases, with 7 bases of the junction left unmatched. The CDR3: CASTPGLDTYEQYF. Here the CDR3 DNA reads TGTGCCAGCACGCCGGGACTAGACACCTACGAGCAGTACTTC.

V and J are TRBV6-1 and TRBJ2-1; 11 positions agree with TRBD2. The germline CDR1 and CDR2 sequences are MNHNS and SASEGT. V shed 6 bases, J shed 6 bases, and the junction held 7 bases outside the gene matches. The CDR3 extends over 15 amino acids. For the CDR3, the DNA is TGTGCCAGCAGCACTCCTAGCGGGAGGACCAATGAGCAGTTCTTC. Translating it yields CASSTPSGRTNEQFF.

This clonotype came up a few times. The CDR3 here is CSARDYRARQDFFGNEQFF. CDR3 sequence (DNA): TGCAGTGCTAGAGATTACAGGGCTAGACAAGACTTTTTTGGCAATGAGCAGTTCTTC. The rearrangement links TRBV20-1 to TRBJ2-1; TRBD1 is a possible D gene (6 bases). Trimming stripped 0 bases from V and 6 bases from J, with 27 bases between. Germline-derived CDR1 and CDR2 are DFQATT and SNEGSKA (reference sequence). The CDR3 has 19 residues.